This T cell receptor (beta chain) was captured in a study of T cell responses to AZD1222 COVID-19 vaccine. Study results and caveats: The span of vaccine-associated CD4 TCRs extended across spike, with dominance at 160-218 and 743-854. Repertoires were obtained only post-peak T cell response. Nearly half of the spike-specific TCRs reportedly recognize variant regions that carry no mutations.

Data came from immunoSEQ multiplex PCR; TCRdb stores just in-frame clones and leaves some out. In the table there are some 130,000 clones, 90% to 95% of which are singletons. Concerning this clone itself: The antigen remains undetermined.

This CDR3 region has 16 residues. Germline-derived CDR1 and CDR2 are SGHTA and FQGTGA. J gave up 7 bases and V 0 bases, and 9 bases lay outside the gene matches. V gene TRBV7-3 combines with J gene TRBJ1-2; 9 bases map to TRBD1. This receptor was obtained from an adult who received the AZD1222 COVID-19 vaccine. This specimen was peripheral blood, taken 28 days after the second AZD1222 dose. The CDR3 is CASSLTLGQGQGGYTF. The CDR3 DNA reads as TGTGCCAGCAGCTTAACTCTGGGACAGGGCCAGGGTGGCTACACCTTC.